The 7 T cell receptor beta chains below all came from one sample that was sequenced in a study of blood T cell repertoires in COVID-19. Sequencing used immunoSEQ multiplex PCR; TCRdb keeps in-frame clones, though not all of them. The sample includes roughly 430,000 clones, 88% of them seen just once. Input material: PBMCs or T cells enriched from blood (not recorded which). These receptors were collected from a woman between 40 and 55 years old with acute COVID-19.

This chain connects TRBV9 to TRBJ1-5, with D maybe TRBD1 (6 bases). The CDR3 contains 15 residues. V was pared by 2 bases and J by 0 bases, with 9 bases between. Germline V gene lookup returns CDR1 SGDLS and CDR2 YYNGEE. CDR3 coding DNA: TGTGCCAGCAGCGTCTCGACAGGTAGCAATCAGCCCCAGCATTTT. Encoded protein: CASSVSTGSNQPQHF.

The V and J genes are TRBV6-5 and TRBJ2-7; D perhaps matches TRBD2 (6 bases). This CDR3 is built from 15 residues. CDR1 is MNHEY and CDR2 is SVGAGI in the germline V gene. The ends were cut back, 2 bases at V and 3 bases at J, with 14 bases in the middle. The CDR3 here is CASSYGGEAGYEQYF. The CDR3, as DNA: TGTGCCAGCAGTTACGGCGGGGAAGCGGGCTACGAGCAGTACTTC.

The rearrangement joins TRBV4-2 to TRBJ1-2; 8 positions match TRBD1. The germline CDR1 and CDR2 sequences are LGHNA and YNFKEQ. This CDR3 is built from 16 residues. V gave up 4 bases and J gave up 8 bases; unmatched junction bases: 15. The DNA of the CDR3 is TGTGCCAGCAGCCCCAAACTAACACAGGGGGTTGGGGGCTACACCTTC. This encodes CASSPKLTQGVGGYTF.

This rearrangement joins TRBV30 to TRBJ1-4; the D gene is possibly TRBD1 (5 bases). The CDR3 contains 12 residues. V was pared by 2 bases and J by 12 bases, with 13 bases between. Germline values: CDR1 GTSNPN, CDR2 SVGIG (reference sequence). CDR3 region: CAWSNGPGELFF. The CDR3 bases are TGTGCCTGGAGTAACGGCCCGGGGGAACTGTTTTTT.

The V and J genes are TRBV5-6 and TRBJ1-6; D is uncertain. Between the trimmed V and J ends, which lost 4 bases and 4 bases, there was a span of 9 bases. Germline lookup yields CDR1 SGHDT and CDR2 YYEEEE. CDR3 size: 14 residues. This CDR3 reads CASSAGGYNSPLHF. For the CDR3, the DNA is TGTGCCAGCAGCGCGGGTGGGTATAATTCACCCCTCCACTTT.

The gene calls are TRBV3-1 (or the pseudogene TRBV3-2) and TRBJ2-1; 8 positions agree with TRBD1. The CDR3 is 17 residues long. Losses at the gene ends were 1 base for V and 7 bases for J; bases not matched to a gene: 12. Germline CDR1 and CDR2: LGHDT and YNNKEL (reference sequence). The CDR3 region is CASSQAIGTGGRNEQFF. The DNA of the CDR3 is TGTGCCAGCAGCCAAGCCATCGGTACAGGGGGGAGGAATGAGCAGTTCTTC.

The chain employs TRBV30 and TRBJ2-1; the D gene is possibly TRBD2 (5 bases). Germline values: CDR1 GTSNPN, CDR2 SVGIG (reference sequence). The CDR3 totals 14 residues. V was pared by 3 bases and J by 5 bases, with 14 bases between. The CDR3 spells CAWSGMTGNNEQFF. The CDR3 nucleotides are TGTGCCTGGAGCGGGATGACTGGAAACAATGAGCAGTTCTTC.